This note documents a single T cell receptor (beta chain) sequence. This sample was taken from a study of Ad26.COV2.S vaccination and SARS-CoV-2 variants. This sample's treatment: roughly 20 received Ad26.COV2.S at low or high dose, single or two shots; 5 received placebo; per-sample allocation not given. After the first vaccine or placebo injection, samples were drawn on day 63. The repertoire was sequenced with immunoSEQ multiplex PCR; TCRdb's copy has only in-frame clones and lacks some. The data contain roughly 350,000 clones, 80% to 90% of them singletons. Trimming cost V 7 bases and J 1 base, with 11 bases left between them. Germline V gives CDR1 LNHDA, CDR2 SQIVND (reference sequence). This CDR3 region has 14 residues.

This sample comprised peripheral blood, obtained in a trial of Ad26.COV2.S vaccine versus placebo. The receptor was isolated from a person aged 18 to 59 who received the Ad26.COV2.S COVID-19 vaccine or a placebo. The V and J genes are TRBV19 and TRBJ2-1; D might be TRBD1 (5 bases). The CDR3 DNA is TGTGCCAGTAAGGGGTGGGGATCCTACAATGAGCAGTTCTTC. Amino acids: CASKGWGSYNEQFF.